This note documents a single TCR beta chain sequence. Antigen: not known. Assay: immunoSEQ multiplex PCR; the TCRdb copy retains only in-frame clones and omits some. Of tens of thousands of clones in the sample, about 82% were seen once. V was cut by 1 base and J by 3 bases, with 10 bases left in between. This CDR3 spans 15 amino acids. Germline V gives CDR1 SGHDN, CDR2 FVKESK. The sample belongs to a study of T cell clones after liver transplantation. On the study more broadly: HCV positivity affected three of eight recipients; the rest lacked autoimmune or viral indications. Timepoints were pre-transplant, pre-withdrawal, and after withdrawal was completed or failed.

Study conclusions and caveats: Circulating graft-donor-reactive CD4 TCRbeta sequences fell significantly post-transplant in 5 of 8 subjects.

The chain has TRBV14 and TRBJ1-3, with D maybe TRBD1 (5 bases). The material was CD4+ T cells from blood, obtained 46 months after liver transplant. The sequence was obtained from a human patient who received a liver transplant. Some T cells may be graft donor cells. The CDR3 protein is CASSQVAGRGNTIYF. In DNA form, the CDR3 reads TGTGCCAGCAGCCAAGTGGCAGGGCGTGGAAACACCATATATTTT. Full variable domain (missing parts from reference TRBV14 and TRBJ1-3): EAGVTQFPSHSVIEKGQTVTLRCDPISGHDNLYWYRRVMGKEIKFLLHFVKESKQDESGMPNNRFLAERTGGTYSTLKVQPAELEDSGVYFCASSQVAGRGNTIYFGEGSWLTVV.